This TCR beta chain comes out of a study of CD8 T cells in Susac syndrome. An input of roughly 0.45 to 1 ug of RNA was subjected to reverse transcription using random hexamers. TCRdb re-derived calls from the immunoSEQ multiplex PCR reads in MiXCR, one entry per CDR3 protein. This sample has 70,000 to 100,000 distinct CDR3 sequences, with approximately 96% found just once. The sample consisted of CD8+ T cells from PBMCs. This clonotype was sampled from a human donor with Susac syndrome.

This CDR3 reads CSARVGGGATDTQYF. The DNA of the CDR3 is TGCAGTGCTAGAGTAGGCGGGGGGGCCACAGATACGCAGTATTTT. The rearrangement uses TRBV20-1 and TRBJ2-3; 9 bases are shared with TRBD2. Germline lookup yields CDR1 DFQATT and CDR2 SNEGSKA (reference sequence). The junction had 4 bases not matched to a gene; V was cut back by 1 base and J by 2 bases. The CDR3 runs 15 residues.